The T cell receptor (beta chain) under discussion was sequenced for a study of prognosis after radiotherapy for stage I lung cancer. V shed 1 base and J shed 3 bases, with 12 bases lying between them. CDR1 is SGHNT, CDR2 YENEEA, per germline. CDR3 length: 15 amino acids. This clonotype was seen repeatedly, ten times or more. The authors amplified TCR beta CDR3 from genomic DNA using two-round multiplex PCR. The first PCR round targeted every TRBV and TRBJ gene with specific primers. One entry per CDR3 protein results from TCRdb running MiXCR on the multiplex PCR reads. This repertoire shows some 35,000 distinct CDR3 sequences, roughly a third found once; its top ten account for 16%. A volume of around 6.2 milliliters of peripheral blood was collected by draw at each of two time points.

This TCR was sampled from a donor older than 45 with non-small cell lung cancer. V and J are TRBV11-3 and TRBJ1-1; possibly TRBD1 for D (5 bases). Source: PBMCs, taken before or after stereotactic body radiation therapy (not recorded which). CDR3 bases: TGTGCCAGCAGCTTAGTTGGAGCGGGGGACACTGAAGCTTTCTTT. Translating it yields CASSLVGAGDTEAFF.